The rows below give T cell receptor beta chains drawn from one sample of a study of beta chain features in type 1 diabetes. Only in-frame clones appear in the TCRdb table, and some are missing; sequencing was by immunoSEQ multiplex PCR. This table has 200,000 to 300,000 clones, roughly a tenth appearing once. The sample was naive CD4+ T cells from blood. These receptors all come from a man aged 25-45 years with type 1 diabetes. Both conserved end residues are part of each CDR3. Each record gives: clone size, V gene, J gene, D gene, CDR3 DNA, CDR3 protein. The D gene is left open where the match is weak. Clone size is not always given. Where it is, it says once, few, many or a class for expanded clones.

few,TRBV25-1,TRBJ2-3,.,TGTGCCAGCAGTGGAGGAGCAGATACGCAGTATTTT,CASSGGADTQYF
few,TRBV5-4,TRBJ2-5,.,TGTGCCAGCAGCCATCTAACCCAAGAGACCCAGTACTTC,CASSHLTQETQYF
few,TRBV5-4,TRBJ1-3,TRBD1,TGTGCCAGCAGCCAGGGGGACAGCCTCTCTGGAAACACCATATATTTT,CASSQGDSLSGNTIYF
.,TRBV21-1,TRBJ2-7,.,TGTGCCAGCAGGCCACAGGGGGAAGGGGACGAGCAGTACTTC,CASRPQGEGDEQYF
.,TRBV4-1,TRBJ2-7,TRBD1,TGCGCCAGCAGCTGGGGGCCGGCAAGGGGGCCGCGGGCCTACGAGCAGTACTTC,CASSWGPARGPRAYEQYF
.,TRBV19,TRBJ1-2,TRBD1,TGTGCCAGTAGTCTCGGGACAGGGGGACCATATGGCTACACCTTC,CASSLGTGGPYGYTF
few,TRBV5-1,TRBJ2-3,TRBD1,TGCGCCAGCAGCTCTACAGGGGGAGATACGCAGTATTTT,CASSSTGGDTQYF
.,TRBV7-2,TRBJ2-1,TRBD1,TGTGCCAGCAGCCTACAGGGGGTCAACAATGAGCAGTTCTTC,CASSLQGVNNEQFF
.,TRBV9,TRBJ2-3,TRBD1,TGTGCCAGCAGCGTAGGGACAGGGGGCAGGGATACGCAGTATTTT,CASSVGTGGRDTQYF
.,TRBV19,TRBJ1-2,.,TGTGCCAGTAGCCGGGGAAGGGTGGACTACGGCTACACCTTC,CASSRGRVDYGYTF
.,TRBV2,TRBJ2-1,TRBD1,TGTGCCAGCAAGGACAGGGGGGTCAATGAGCAGTTCTTC,CASKDRGVNEQFF
few,TRBV5-1,TRBJ2-1,TRBD2,TGCGCCAGCAGCAGCGGGACTAGCGGCTACAATGAGCAGTTCTTC,CASSSGTSGYNEQFF
.,TRBV6-1,TRBJ2-7,.,TGTGCCAGCAGTGAATATTTGGGCAGGGCCTACGAGCAGTACTTC,CASSEYLGRAYEQYF
.,TRBV7-9,TRBJ2-2,TRBD1,TGTGCCAGCAGCAGGGACAGGAGTTATTCCCAGAACACCGGGGAGCTGTTTTTT,CASSRDRSYSQNTGELFF
few,TRBV28,TRBJ2-4,TRBD1,TGTGCCAGCAGCCCCGGGACAGAAAACATTCAGTACTTC,CASSPGTENIQYF
few,TRBV2,TRBJ2-3,.,TGTGCCAGCAGTACGCGACAGAGGACCACAGATACGCAGTATTTT,CASSTRQRTTDTQYF
few,TRBV2,TRBJ1-2,.,TGTGCCAGCAACGAAGAGCGGTCTGCTTATGGCTACACCTTC,CASNEERSAYGYTF
.,TRBV5-1,TRBJ1-2,.,TGCGCCAGCAGCTTGGGTCCAGGGGAGTATGGCTACACCTTC,CASSLGPGEYGYTF
.,TRBV7-2,TRBJ2-3,.,TGTGCCAGCAGCTTGGGGAGCCCCACAGATACGCAGTATTTT,CASSLGSPTDTQYF
few,TRBV7-4,TRBJ1-2,.,TGTGCCAGCATCCCCTGGGCCGATACCTGCGGCTACACCTTC,CASIPWADTCGYTF
.,TRBV5-4,TRBJ2-5,TRBD2,TGTGCCAGCAGCGCTAGCGGGGGGTTGGAGACCCAGTACTTC,CASSASGGLETQYF
few,TRBV7-2,TRBJ2-6,.,TGTGCCAGCAGCTTAGTAGCCGGGGCCAACGTCCTGACTTTC,CASSLVAGANVLTF
few,TRBV2,TRBJ2-1,.,TGTGCCAGCAATGGGGGGAGCTCCTACAATGAGCAGTTCTTC,CASNGGSSYNEQFF
.,TRBV5-1,TRBJ2-3,.,TGCGCCAGCAGCATAGGGACACAAACAGATACGCAGTATTTT,CASSIGTQTDTQYF
few,TRBV7-3,TRBJ2-3,TRBD2,TGTGCCAGCAGGGAGGGACTAGCGGGACCCACGAGGGGCACAGATACGCAGTATTTT,CASREGLAGPTRGTDTQYF
.,TRBV4-2,TRBJ1-6,TRBD1,TGTGCCAGCAGCCAGTCCGGGGGACAGGGTAATTCACCCCTCCACTTT,CASSQSGGQGNSPLHF
.,TRBV7-9,TRBJ1-5,TRBD1,TGTGCCAGCAGCTCGCGACAGGGCGAGGGGGATAGCAATCAGCCCCAGCATTTT,CASSSRQGEGDSNQPQHF
few,TRBV7-3,TRBJ1-6,TRBD1,TGTGCCAGCAGCTCGGGACAGGGGGATTCACCCCTCCACTTT,CASSSGQGDSPLHF